Sequencing of this T cell receptor (beta chain) was carried out in a study of T cells in Graves' hyperthyroidism and ophthalmopathy. V was pared by 9 bases and J by 5 bases, with 34 bases between. Per the germline V gene, CDR1 is SGHAT and CDR2 is FQDESV (reference sequence). The CDR3 consists of 19 residues. Amplified TCR beta CDR3 regions came from RNA transcripts. The primer set for the first-round RT-PCR of the TCR CDR3 was HTBI. TCRdb reprocessed the multiplex PCR reads via MiXCR and lists one record per CDR3 protein. Among approximately 600,000 distinct CDR3 sequences listed, roughly 20% were seen once. Comments on this clonotype: Its matching antigen is unknown.

Study-level points and caveats: The blood repertoire included most of the expanded thyroid clonotypes above 0.001. Ophthalmopathy, which appeared later, was predicted by the model a median around 6.9 months before onset.

The V call is TRBV11-1, the J call TRBJ2-5; unclear D gene. The source is a man aged 30 to 39 with Graves' ophthalmopathy. The sequencing input was blood. The DNA for the CDR3 is TGTGCCAGTACAAACTGCTTATACTCCCTAGGCCCCCCGCTGGAGACCCAGTACTTC. The encoded protein is CASTNCLYSLGPPLETQYF.